Below are 5 T cell receptor beta chains sequenced from a single sample in a study. Using its own MiXCR run on the 5' RACE reads, TCRdb lists one record per CDR3 protein. In the table there are around 57,000 distinct CDR3 sequences, 28% of which are singletons. Specimen: tumor-infiltrating memory CD4+ T cells sorted from the breast tumor. Subset meaning: memory CD4+ T cells, CD4+CD45RO+CD25-. The receptors come from a female donor with breast cancer.

The V gene is TRBV3-1, the J gene TRBJ2-3, with 7 bases identical to TRBD2. The CDR3 runs 15 residues. Germline V gene data show CDR1 as LGHDT and CDR2 as YNNKEL (reference sequence). With V trimmed by 0 bases and J by 2 bases, 2 bases remained unmatched. CDR3 sequence reads: CASSQDGGSTDTQYF. CDR3 bases: TGTGCCAGCAGCCAAGACGGGGGGTCCACAGATACGCAGTATTTT.

The genes are TRBV7-6 and TRBJ2-5, with TRBD1 identical over 7 bases. The CDR3 has 16 residues. Per the germline V gene, CDR1 is SGHVS and CDR2 is FNYEAQ. V trimming: 5 bases; J trimming: 1 base; junction bases outside the gene matches: 10. The CDR3 DNA reads TGTGCCAGCAGCCCGTCTCACAGGGGAATCCAAGAGACCCAGTACTTC. This encodes CASSPSHRGIQETQYF.

This clonotype has a handful of counts. The genes are TRBV28 and TRBJ2-7; D is ambiguous. Trimming stripped 7 bases from V and 1 base from J, with 20 bases between. Germline V lookup: CDR1 MDHEN, CDR2 SYDVKM. The CDR3 length is 16 residues. The CDR3 is CASIKGRQPGSYEQYF. CDR3 coding DNA: TGTGCCAGCATCAAAGGCCGGCAGCCCGGGTCCTACGAGCAGTACTTC.

This clonotype was counted a few times. J is TRBJ2-2 and V is TRBV7-2; 14 bases are shared with TRBD2. This CDR3 comprises 18 residues. In germline, CDR1 is SGHTA, CDR2 FQGNSA. Germline trimming cut 3 bases from V and 4 bases from J; bases unmatched to any gene: 7. The CDR3 loop reads CASSLKGLAGVGTGELFF. As DNA, the CDR3 is TGTGCCAGCAGCTTGAAGGGACTAGCGGGAGTGGGCACCGGGGAGCTGTTTTTT. The whole variable domain, remainder taken from reference TRBV7-2 and TRBJ2-2, is GAGVSQSPSNKVTEKGKDVELRCDPISGHTALYWYRQSLGQGLEFLIYFQGNSAPDKSGLPSDRFSAERTGGSVSTLTIQRTQQEDSAVYLCASSLKGLAGVGTGELFFGEGSRLTVL.

J is TRBJ1-1 and V is TRBV29-1; TRBD1 might be the D (6 bases). Trimming took off 7 bases at V and 2 bases at J, with 11 bases between the two ends. The CDR3 length is 12 residues. Germline V gene lookup returns CDR1 SQVTM and CDR2 ANQGSEA. Here the CDR3 DNA reads TGCAGCGCCGAAGGGGGTAACACTGAAGCTTTCTTT. It specifies CSAEGGNTEAFF.